Below, 20 T cell receptor beta chains from the same sample are listed, as sequenced in a study of blood T cell repertoires in COVID-19. The assay was immunoSEQ multiplex PCR, and TCRdb's table has in-frame clones only and misses some. The table has approximately 300,000 clones, 75% to 90% seen once. The specimen was PBMCs or T cells enriched from blood (not recorded which). The receptors here all came from a young woman who had been exposed to COVID-19.

This clone was counted between two and nine times. The chain is built from TRBV7-2 and TRBJ2-7; 7 bases are shared with TRBD1. This CDR3 spans 13 amino acids. J gave up 9 bases and V 5 bases, and 10 bases lay outside the gene matches. CDR1 SGHTA and CDR2 FQGNSA come from the germline V gene. Written as DNA, the CDR3 is TGTGCCAGCAGCGGGCGACAGGGCCCACGGCAGTACTTC. Amino acids: CASSGRQGPRQYF.

The V gene is TRBV28, the J gene TRBJ1-1; D might be TRBD1 (5 bases). The germline V and J ends were trimmed by 8 bases and 3 bases, with 13 bases remaining between them. Germline CDR1 reads MDHEN; CDR2 reads SYDVKM. The CDR3 is 13 amino acids. As DNA, the CDR3 is TGTGCCAGCCTTAATCAGGGCGACACTGAAGCTTTCTTT. Its protein product is CASLNQGDTEAFF.

The chain employs TRBV30 and TRBJ1-1; possibly TRBD1 for D (5 bases). The CDR3 contains 18 residues. V lost 2 bases and J lost 5, with 27 bases in between. CDR1 and CDR2 (germline): GTSNPN, SVGIG (reference sequence). The CDR3 nucleotides read TGTGCCTGGAGTTCTGTTTTATTAAGGGCAGGGTCGGATACTGAAGCTTTCTTT. Protein product: CAWSSVLLRAGSDTEAFF.

The chain couples TRBV28 to TRBJ1-2; TRBD1 matches at 8 bases. Germline values: CDR1 MDHEN, CDR2 SYDVKM. The CDR3 totals 15 residues. Germline trimming cut 4 bases from V and 3 bases from J; bases unmatched to any gene: 7. The CDR3 loop is CASSWPRGRDYGYTF. CDR3 coding DNA: TGTGCCAGCAGTTGGCCCAGGGGGCGCGACTATGGCTACACCTTC.

Of note for this clone: Other DNA sequences within the sample encode an identical CDR3. This sequence joins TRBV4-1 and TRBJ2-5; 12 bases are a match to TRBD2. Germline V gene data show CDR1 as MGHRA and CDR2 as YSYEKL. V dropped 0 bases and J dropped 5; count of bases not matched to a gene: 4. The CDR3 length is 16 residues. CDR3 coding DNA: TGCGCCAGCAGCCAAGATGGAACTAGCGGGAGGGAGACCCAGTACTTC. The encoded protein is CASSQDGTSGRETQYF.

The chain recombines TRBV29-1 with TRBJ2-1; 10 nucleotides align to TRBD1. The J segment lost 0 bases and the V segment lost 7 bases, leaving 3 bases of the junction unmatched. The CDR3 is 14 amino acids. Per germline, CDR1 SQVTM and CDR2 ANQGSEA. In nucleotides, the CDR3 is TGCAGCGGGGACAGGGGAAGCTCCTACAATGAGCAGTTCTTC. Its protein product is CSGDRGSSYNEQFF.

The chain carries TRBV28 and TRBJ2-3, with TRBD2 identical over 11 bases. Germline loops: CDR1 MDHEN, CDR2 SYDVKM. After removal of 5 bases from V and 2 bases from J, the junction contained 6 bases not matched to a gene. The CDR3 loop spans 16 amino acids. In DNA, the CDR3 is TGTGCCAGCAGTCCAATAGCGGGAGGGAACACAGATACGCAGTATTTT. Protein sequence: CASSPIAGGNTDTQYF.

This clone came up a few times. The V call is TRBV2, the J call TRBJ1-1; 8 bases align to TRBD1. V dropped 4 bases and J dropped 3; count of bases not matched to a gene: 16. The V gene's germline CDR1 is SNHLY and CDR2 FYNNEI. The CDR3 spans 18 residues. The CDR3 nucleotides read TGTGCCAGCAGTGCTCGGCGAAACAACCAGGGGGCTGACACTGAAGCTTTCTTT. Amino acid sequence: CASSARRNNQGADTEAFF.

The rearrangement links TRBV9 to TRBJ2-1; TRBD2 aligns across 7 bases. CDR1 is SGDLS, CDR2 YYNGEE, per germline. Unmatched junction bases numbered 3, after V lost 0 bases and J lost 3 bases. The CDR3 runs to 15 residues. The DNA for the CDR3 is TGTGCCAGCAGCGTAGATAGCGGGCACTACAATGAGCAGTTCTTC. Amino acids: CASSVDSGHYNEQFF.

V gene TRBV7-2 combines with J gene TRBJ2-5; tentatively, D is TRBD2 (6 bases). Germline CDR1 reads SGHTA; CDR2 reads FQGNSA. With 0 bases removed from V and 0 bases from J, the gap between germline ends came to 8 bases. This CDR3 contains 15 residues. CDR3 nucleotide sequence: TGTGCCAGCAGCTTAGCGGGAGGCAACCAAGAGACCCAGTACTTC. Its translation: CASSLAGGNQETQYF.

The chain joins TRBV4-2 to TRBJ2-7; a possible D gene is TRBD2 (6 bases). Germline values: CDR1 LGHNA, CDR2 YNFKEQ. The CDR3 is made up of 14 amino acids. V was trimmed by 3 bases and J by 7 bases, leaving 16 bases between them. The CDR3 protein is CASSQRDSLGEQYF. The DNA of the CDR3 is TGTGCCAGCAGCCAGAGGGACTCCTTGGGTGAGCAGTACTTC.

This clone was detected a few times. V usage is TRBV3-1 (or the pseudogene TRBV3-2) and J usage is TRBJ2-3; 9 bases map to TRBD2. Looked up from germline, CDR1 is LGHDT and CDR2 is YNNKEL (reference sequence). The CDR3 has 16 amino acids. The J segment lost 9 bases and the V segment lost 1 base, leaving 11 bases of the junction unmatched. CDR3 DNA: TGTGCCAGCAGCCAAGGGGTTGTCAGCGGGGGGATCACGCAGTATTTT. It yields the protein CASSQGVVSGGITQYF.

The rearrangement links TRBV7-2 to TRBJ2-7; 8 bases agree with TRBD1. Trimming removed 4 bases from V and 3 bases from J; junction bases left unmatched: 11. Germline CDR1 and CDR2: SGHTA and FQGNSA. The CDR3 is 16 amino acids. CDR3 DNA: TGTGCCAGCAGCTCAATCGATCGGACAGGGCACTACGAGCAGTACTTC. It encodes CASSSIDRTGHYEQYF.

The chain couples TRBV5-5 to TRBJ1-1; tentative D call: TRBD1 (5 bases). The germline CDR1 and CDR2 sequences are SGHKS and YYEKEE (reference sequence). The CDR3 runs 17 residues. V was cut by 0 bases and J by 2 bases, with 17 bases left in between. Here the CDR3 DNA reads TGTGCCAGCAGCTTGGAGGCAGGGCAGACCCTTAACACTGAAGCTTTCTTT. Protein product: CASSLEAGQTLNTEAFF.

The chain has TRBV2 and TRBJ2-3, with a possible D match to TRBD2 (5 bases). This CDR3 has 14 residues. Trimming took 6 bases from V and 4 from J, leaving 14 bases between them. Germline-derived CDR1 and CDR2 are SNHLY and FYNNEI. The CDR3 region is CASSLNPGSDTQYF. CDR3 nucleotides: TGTGCCAGCAGCCTAAACCCGGGATCAGATACGCAGTATTTT.

The chain uses TRBV6-2 or TRBV6-3 and TRBJ2-7; TRBD1 aligns across 9 bases. After removal of 0 bases from V and 2 bases from J, the junction contained 2 bases not matched to a gene. This CDR3 region has 15 residues. Germline CDR1 MNHEY, CDR2 SVGEGT. CDR3 coding DNA: TGTGCCAGCAGTTACTCGGGGACAGGGACCTACGAGCAGTACTTC. This encodes CASSYSGTGTYEQYF.

V gene TRBV9 combines with J gene TRBJ1-2, with TRBD1 as a possible D gene (5 bases). The CDR3 loop spans 17 amino acids. Germline V gene lookup returns CDR1 SGDLS and CDR2 YYNGEE. Trimming took off 4 bases at V and 4 bases at J, with 23 bases between the two ends. CDR3 sequence reads: CASSPRFAQGMVYGYTF. The CDR3 region has the DNA TGTGCCAGCAGCCCCCGATTCGCGCAGGGAATGGTCTATGGCTACACCTTC.

CDR3 bases: TGTGCCACCAGTGACGATGGACAGGGGGCGATTAACGAGCAGTACTTC. This gives the protein CATSDDGQGAINEQYF. V gene TRBV24-1 combines with J gene TRBJ2-7; 11 bases are a match to TRBD1. V shed 4 bases, J shed 5 bases, and the junction held 9 bases outside the gene matches. The CDR3 totals 16 residues. Per the germline V gene, CDR1 is KGHDR and CDR2 is SFDVKD.

The genes are TRBV6-5 and TRBJ1-6, with 8 bases lining up with TRBD1. The germline gives CDR1 MNHEY, CDR2 SVGAGI. The CDR3 runs 14 residues. The V and J ends lost 6 bases and 10 bases, in that order; junction bases with no gene match: 8. CDR3 protein: CASRADRGGSPLHF. CDR3 nucleotide sequence: TGTGCCAGCAGAGCCGACAGGGGAGGATCACCCCTCCACTTT.

The genes are TRBV11-2 and TRBJ1-6; maybe TRBD1 (6 bases). Germline V gene lookup returns CDR1 SGHAT and CDR2 FQNNGV. With 5 bases removed from V and 5 bases from J, the gap between germline ends came to 10 bases. The CDR3 is 14 residues long. The DNA for the CDR3 is TGTGCCAGCAGCCTAGGGGGGGATAATTCACCCCTCCACTTT. Translation: CASSLGGDNSPLHF.